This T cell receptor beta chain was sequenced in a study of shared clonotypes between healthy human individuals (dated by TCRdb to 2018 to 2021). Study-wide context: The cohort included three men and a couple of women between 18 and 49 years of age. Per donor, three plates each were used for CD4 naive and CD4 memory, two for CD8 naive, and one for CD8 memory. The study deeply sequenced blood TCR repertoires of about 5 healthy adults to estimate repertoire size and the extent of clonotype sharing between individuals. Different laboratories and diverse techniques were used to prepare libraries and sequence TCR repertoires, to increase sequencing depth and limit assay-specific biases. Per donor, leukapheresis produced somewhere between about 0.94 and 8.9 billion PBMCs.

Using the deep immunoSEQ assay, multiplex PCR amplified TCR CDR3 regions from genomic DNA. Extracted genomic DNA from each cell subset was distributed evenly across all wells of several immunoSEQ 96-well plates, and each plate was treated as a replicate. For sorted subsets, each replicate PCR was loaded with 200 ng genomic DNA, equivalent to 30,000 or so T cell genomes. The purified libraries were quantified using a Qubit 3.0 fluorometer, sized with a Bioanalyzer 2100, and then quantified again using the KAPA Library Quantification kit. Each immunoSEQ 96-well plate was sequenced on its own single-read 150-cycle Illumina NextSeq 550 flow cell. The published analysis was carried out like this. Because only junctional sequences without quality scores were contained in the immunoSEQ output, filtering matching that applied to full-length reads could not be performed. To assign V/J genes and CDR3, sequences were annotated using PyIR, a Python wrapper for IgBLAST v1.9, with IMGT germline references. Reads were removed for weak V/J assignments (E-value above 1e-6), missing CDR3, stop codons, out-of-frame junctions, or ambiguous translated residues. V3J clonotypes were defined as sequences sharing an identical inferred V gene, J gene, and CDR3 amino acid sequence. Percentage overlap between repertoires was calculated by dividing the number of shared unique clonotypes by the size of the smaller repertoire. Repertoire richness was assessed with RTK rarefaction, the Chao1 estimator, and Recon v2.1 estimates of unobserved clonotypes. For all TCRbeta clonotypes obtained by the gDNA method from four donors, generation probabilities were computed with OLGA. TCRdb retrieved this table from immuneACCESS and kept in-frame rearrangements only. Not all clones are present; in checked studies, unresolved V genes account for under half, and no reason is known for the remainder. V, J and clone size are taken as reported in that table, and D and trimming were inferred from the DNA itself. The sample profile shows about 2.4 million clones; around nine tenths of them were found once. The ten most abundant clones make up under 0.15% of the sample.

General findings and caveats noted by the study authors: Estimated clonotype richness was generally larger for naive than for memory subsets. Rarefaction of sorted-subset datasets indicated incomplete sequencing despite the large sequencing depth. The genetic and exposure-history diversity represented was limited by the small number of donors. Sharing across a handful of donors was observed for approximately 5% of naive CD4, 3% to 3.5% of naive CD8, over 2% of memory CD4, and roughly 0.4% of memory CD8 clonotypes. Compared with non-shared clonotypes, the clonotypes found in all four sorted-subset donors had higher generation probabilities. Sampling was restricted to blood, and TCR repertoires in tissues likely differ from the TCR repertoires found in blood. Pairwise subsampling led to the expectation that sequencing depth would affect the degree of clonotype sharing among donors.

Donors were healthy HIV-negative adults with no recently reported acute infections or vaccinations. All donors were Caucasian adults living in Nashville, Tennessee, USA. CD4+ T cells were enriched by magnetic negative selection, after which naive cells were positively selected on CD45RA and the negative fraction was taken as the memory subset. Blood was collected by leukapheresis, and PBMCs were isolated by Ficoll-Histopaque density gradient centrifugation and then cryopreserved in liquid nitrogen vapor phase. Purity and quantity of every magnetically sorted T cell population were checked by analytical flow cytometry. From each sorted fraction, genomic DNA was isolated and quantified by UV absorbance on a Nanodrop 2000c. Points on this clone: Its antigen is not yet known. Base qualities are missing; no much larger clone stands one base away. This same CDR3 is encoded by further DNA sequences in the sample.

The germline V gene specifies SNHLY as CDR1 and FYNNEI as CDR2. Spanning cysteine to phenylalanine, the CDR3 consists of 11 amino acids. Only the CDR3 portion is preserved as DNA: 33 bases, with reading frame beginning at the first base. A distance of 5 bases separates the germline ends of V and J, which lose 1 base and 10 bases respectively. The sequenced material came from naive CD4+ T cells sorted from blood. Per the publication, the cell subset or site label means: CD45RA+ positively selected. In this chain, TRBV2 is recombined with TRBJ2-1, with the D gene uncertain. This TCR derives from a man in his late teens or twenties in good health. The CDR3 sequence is CASSEVAEQFF. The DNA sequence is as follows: TGTGCCAGCAGTGAAGTCGCAGAGCAGTTCTTC.